This T cell receptor (beta chain) was sequenced for a study of blood T cells in healthy people across ages. Findings and caveats of the study: Researchers judged that diversity estimates from one million T cells fell short of true values.

Each donor had around 9.2 milliliters of peripheral blood drawn. The CDR3 extends over 12 amino acids. Trimming took off 6 bases at V and 4 bases at J, with 9 bases between the two ends. Germline CDR1 and CDR2: MNHNS and SASEGT. Regarding this clonotype: Its antigen is not known.

Using a J-beta primer mix together with a sample-barcoded 5' primer, a second PCR was run for about 6 to 12 cycles. MiXCR was run by TCRdb on the 5' RACE reads, yielding one entry per CDR3 protein. The sample gives around 1,900,000 distinct CDR3 sequences, roughly 43% of which show up once; around 23% is in the top ten. The clonotype comes from a human donor in good health. The specimen sequenced was blood. This chain joins TRBV6-1 and TRBJ1-2, with D possibly being TRBD1 (5 bases). CDR3 region: CASRGTFYGYTF. DNA for the CDR3: TGTGCCAGCAGGGGGACTTTCTATGGCTACACCTTC.